The text below deals with one T cell receptor (beta chain). This clone was found a few times. It has no known antigen specificity. No much larger clone is present one base from it, and per-base qualities are unavailable. Donors were healthy HIV-negative adults with no recently reported acute infections or vaccinations. Only Caucasian adults living in Nashville, Tennessee, USA were represented among the donors. For unsorted samples, about 90 million PBMCs were counted, and genomic DNA was extracted using the QIAamp DNA Blood Mini kit. Blood was collected by leukapheresis, and PBMCs were isolated by Ficoll-Histopaque density gradient centrifugation and then cryopreserved in liquid nitrogen vapor phase. The data are from a study of shared clonotypes between healthy human individuals (dated by TCRdb to about 2020). Broadly, across the study: The cohort comprised a couple of women and a few men aged 18 to 49 years. The study deeply sequenced blood TCR repertoires of several healthy adults to estimate repertoire size and the extent of clonotype sharing between individuals. To increase sequencing depth and limit assay-specific biases, TCR repertoire library preparation and sequencing were carried out by different laboratories using diverse techniques. Each donor's leukapheresis produced roughly between roughly 0.94 and 9.5 billion PBMCs. Results and caveats for the whole study, not just this receptor: Sampling was restricted to blood, and TCR repertoires in tissues likely differ from the TCR repertoires found in blood. Pairwise subsampling indicated that sequencing depth was expected to affect the degree of clonotype sharing among donors. Because the study included a small number of donors, the genetic and exposure-history diversity represented was limited.

Using the deep immunoSEQ assay, TCR CDR3 regions were amplified from genomic DNA by multiplex PCR. Genomic DNA extracted from each cell subset was distributed evenly over all wells of several immunoSEQ 96-well plates, and each plate served as one replicate. For unsorted PBMC, 250 to 300 ng of genomic DNA, equivalent to around 30,000 T cell genomes, went into each replicate PCR. Genomic DNA from unsorted PBMC was sequenced over ten immunoSEQ deep assay plates. Purified libraries were measured with a Qubit 3.0 fluorometer, size-checked on a Bioanalyzer 2100, and measured again with the KAPA Library Quantification kit. A separate single-read 150-cycle Illumina NextSeq 550 flow cell was used to sequence each immunoSEQ 96-well plate. As for how the authors treated the data: The immunoSEQ output contained only junctional sequences without quality scores, so filtering could not match that applied to full-length reads. To assign V/J genes and CDR3, sequences were annotated using PyIR, a Python wrapper for IgBLAST v1.9, with IMGT germline references. Reads were removed for weak V/J assignments (E-value above 1e-6), missing CDR3, stop codons, out-of-frame junctions, or ambiguous translated residues. V3J clonotypes were defined as sequences sharing the same inferred V gene, J gene, and CDR3 amino acid sequence. Percentage overlap between repertoires was computed as shared unique clonotypes divided by the size of the smaller repertoire. Repertoire richness was assessed with RTK rarefaction, the Chao1 estimator, and Recon v2.1 estimates of unobserved clonotypes. TCRdb carries this immuneACCESS record with in-frame sequences only. Its versions omit some clonotypes, under half of them owing to an unresolved V gene in the studies checked, with the rest unexplained. V, J and clone size are those of that table, while D and trimming were read from the DNA. The sample table lists about 460,000 clones, roughly four fifths of them with a count of one. In total, the top ten clones hold more than 10% of the sample.

For CDR1 and CDR2, the germline V gene lists MNHNS and SASEGT. Including cysteine and phenylalanine, the CDR3 has 14 amino acids. Of all the DNA, just the CDR3 is kept, 42 bases in frame from base 1. The clonotype comes from a woman between 40 and 55 years old in good health. Some clones in this sample may be carry-over from other donors' samples. The sequenced sample consisted of PBMCs. The chain joins TRBV6-1 to TRBJ2-5, with TRBD1 matching 8 junction bases. The end of the DNA aligns better with TRBJ2-7, so the J call may be wrong. For the CDR3, the sequence is CASRGQGEIHEQYF. The nucleotide sequence is given as TGTGCCAGCAGAGGACAGGGAGAAATCCACGAGCAGTACTTC.